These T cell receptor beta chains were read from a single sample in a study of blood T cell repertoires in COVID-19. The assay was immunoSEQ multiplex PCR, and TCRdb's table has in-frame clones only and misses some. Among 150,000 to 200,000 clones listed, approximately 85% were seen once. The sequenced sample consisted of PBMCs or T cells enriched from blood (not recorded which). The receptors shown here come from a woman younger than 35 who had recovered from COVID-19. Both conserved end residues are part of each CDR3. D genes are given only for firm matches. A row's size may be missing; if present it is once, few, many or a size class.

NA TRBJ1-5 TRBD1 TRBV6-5 TGTGCCAGCAGGCGGGACAGGGGGCAGCCCCAGCATTTT CASRRDRGQPQHF
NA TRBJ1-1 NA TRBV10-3 TGTGCCATCAGTGAAGGTGGGCAGGTCACTGAAGCTTTCTTT CAISEGGQVTEAFF
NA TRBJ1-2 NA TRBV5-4 TGTGCCAGCAGCTCGGGGGAACAGTTCGCTAACTATGGCTACACCTTC CASSSGEQFANYGYTF
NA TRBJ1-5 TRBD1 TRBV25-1 TGTGCCAGCAGTGACCCAGACAGGGGAGAGGGTCAGCCCCAGCATTTT CASSDPDRGEGQPQHF
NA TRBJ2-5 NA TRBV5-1 TGCGCCAGCAGCTTGGGCTCGGTCTCCCCGCAAGAGACCCAGTACTTC CASSLGSVSPQETQYF
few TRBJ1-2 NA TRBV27 TGTGCCAGCAGTTCGGGGTGGGCCTATGGCTACACCTTC CASSSGWAYGYTF
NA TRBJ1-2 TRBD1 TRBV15 TGTGCCACCAGCAGAGAGAGGACAGGGGGAATCGGTGGCTACACCTTC CATSRERTGGIGGYTF
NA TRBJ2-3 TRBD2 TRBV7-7 TGTGCTAGCAGCTTTGTAGCGGGAGGACTAGATACGCAGTATTTT CASSFVAGGLDTQYF
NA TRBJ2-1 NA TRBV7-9 TGTGCCAGCAGCTTAAGAGGGTTAAATGAGCAGTTCTTC CASSLRGLNEQFF
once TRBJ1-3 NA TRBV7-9 TGTGCCAGCAGCTTAGGACACCCCTCTGGAAACACCATATATTTT CASSLGHPSGNTIYF
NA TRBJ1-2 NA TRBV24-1 TGTGCCACCAGTGATTTCAGTTATGGCTACACCTTC CATSDFSYGYTF
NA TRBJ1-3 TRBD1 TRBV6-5 TGTGCCAGCAGAGACGGACAGGGAGTGGGAAACACCATATATTTT CASRDGQGVGNTIYF
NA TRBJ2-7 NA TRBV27 TGTGCCAGCAGTTCAGGACAGCCACCCTCCTACGAGCAGTACTTC CASSSGQPPSYEQYF
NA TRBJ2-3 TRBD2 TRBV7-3 TGTGCCAGCAGCTTGACTAGCGGGAATAGGGATACGCAGTATTTT CASSLTSGNRDTQYF
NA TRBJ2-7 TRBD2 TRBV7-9 TGTGCCAGCAGCACAGCGGGGGACCCCTACGAGCAGTACTTC CASSTAGDPYEQYF
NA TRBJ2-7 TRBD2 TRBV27 TGTGCCAGCAGTTTTAGCGGGCCCCCCTACGAGCAGTACTTC CASSFSGPPYEQYF
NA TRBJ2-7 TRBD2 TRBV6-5 TGTGCCAGCAGTAAAACTAGCGGGGGAACAGACGAGCAGTACTTC CASSKTSGGTDEQYF
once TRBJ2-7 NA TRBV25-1 TGTGCCAGCAGTGATGGAGTATACGAGCAGTACTTC CASSDGVYEQYF
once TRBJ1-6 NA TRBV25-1 TGTGCCAGCAGTGTGGGGGGATCTCTCCACTTT CASSVGGSLHF
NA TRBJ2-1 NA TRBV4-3 TGCGCCAGCAGCCAAGTATGGGCGGGCCAGAGAGATGAGCAGTTCTTC CASSQVWAGQRDEQFF
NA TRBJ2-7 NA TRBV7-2 TGTGCCAGCACCTCACAGTTAGAGCAGTACTTC CASTSQLEQYF
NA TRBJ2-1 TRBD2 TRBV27 TGTGCCAGCAGTCCTGGGACTAGGTTCTACAATGAGCAGTTCTTC CASSPGTRFYNEQFF
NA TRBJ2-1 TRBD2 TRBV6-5 TGTGCCAGCCGCCTCAGGACTAGCGGGAATCATGAGCAGTTCTTC CASRLRTSGNHEQFF
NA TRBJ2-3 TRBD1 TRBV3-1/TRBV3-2 TGTGCCAGCGAGGGGGCCACAGATACGCAGTATTTT CASEGATDTQYF
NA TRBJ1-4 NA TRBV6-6 TGTGCCACTCTTCTTGGGGCTCGGGTTGAAAAACTGTTTTTT CATLLGARVEKLFF
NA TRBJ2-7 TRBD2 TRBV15 TGTGCCACCAGCAGGGGGGGAGGGAACTACGAGCAGTACTTC CATSRGGGNYEQYF
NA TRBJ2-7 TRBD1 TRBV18 TGTGCCAGCTCACCTCCCGGGACAGACTACGAGCAGTACTTC CASSPPGTDYEQYF
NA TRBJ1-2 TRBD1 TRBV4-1 TGCGCCAGCAGCCAGGATCCGGGACAGAGCTATGGCTACACCTTC CASSQDPGQSYGYTF
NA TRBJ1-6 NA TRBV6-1 TGTGCCAGCAGTGAATTTCAGGATTCACCCCTCCACTTT CASSEFQDSPLHF
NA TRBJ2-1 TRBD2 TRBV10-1 TGCGCCAGCAGTGAGGGGACTAGCACCCATGAGCAGTTCTTC CASSEGTSTHEQFF
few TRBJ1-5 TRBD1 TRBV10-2 TGCGCCAGCAGTGAGACAGGGGGAGGTCAGCCCCAGCATTTT CASSETGGGQPQHF
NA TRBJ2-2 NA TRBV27 TGTGCCAGCAGTTTTGGGCTTCATAACACCGGGGAGCTGTTTTTT CASSFGLHNTGELFF
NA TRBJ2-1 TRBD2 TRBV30 TGTGCCTGGAGCGCTTTAACCGGGACTAACGAGCAGTTCTTC CAWSALTGTNEQFF
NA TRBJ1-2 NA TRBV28 TGTGCCAGCAGTTTATACCACAGGGCCTATGGCTACACCTTC CASSLYHRAYGYTF
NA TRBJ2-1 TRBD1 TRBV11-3 TGTGCCAGCAGCTTAGGGGGGACAGTGAATGAGCAGTTCTTC CASSLGGTVNEQFF
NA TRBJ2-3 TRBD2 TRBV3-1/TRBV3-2 TGTGCCAGCAGCCTTCCGGGGGGACGCACAGATACGCAGTATTTT CASSLPGGRTDTQYF
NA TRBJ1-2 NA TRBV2 TGTGCCAGCAGTGATTCCTCTAACTATGGCTACACCTTC CASSDSSNYGYTF
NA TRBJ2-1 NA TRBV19 TGTGCCAGTAGTATAGGGACAGCCTACAATGAGCAGTTCTTC CASSIGTAYNEQFF
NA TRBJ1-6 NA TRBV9 TGTGCCAGCAGCCCCCGTCTCGGTCTCGATTCACCCCTCCACTTT CASSPRLGLDSPLHF
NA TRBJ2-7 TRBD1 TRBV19 TGTGCCAGTAGTGTAGGACAGGGGGCGTACGAGCAGTACTTC CASSVGQGAYEQYF
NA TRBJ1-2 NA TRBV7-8 TGTGCCAGCAGCTTAGCACAGCAATATGGCTACACCTTC CASSLAQQYGYTF
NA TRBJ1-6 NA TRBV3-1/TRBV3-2 TGTGCCAGCAGCCAAGAAGGGGGGGGCATGGATTCACCCCTCCACTTT CASSQEGGGMDSPLHF
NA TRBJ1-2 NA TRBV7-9 TGTGCCAGCAGCCGGGACGTTACGGGGGACTACACCTTC CASSRDVTGDYTF
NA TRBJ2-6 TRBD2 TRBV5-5 TGTGCCAGCAGCTTGTCGGCTAGCGGGGATAACTCTGGGGCCAACGTCCTGACTTTC CASSLSASGDNSGANVLTF
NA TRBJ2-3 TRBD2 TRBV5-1 TGCGCCAGCAGCCCGGGACTAGCGGGAGTTCGGGCAGCAGATACGCAGTATTTT CASSPGLAGVRAADTQYF
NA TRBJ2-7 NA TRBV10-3 TGTGCCATCAGTGAAGGGGGGGGAACCGAGCAGTACTTC CAISEGGGTEQYF
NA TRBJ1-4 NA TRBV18 TGTGCCAGCTCACCGACGGGAGATGAAAAACTGTTTTTT CASSPTGDEKLFF
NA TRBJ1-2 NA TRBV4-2 TGTGCCAGCAGCCAAGGGGGCAGCCACTATGGCTACACCTTC CASSQGGSHYGYTF
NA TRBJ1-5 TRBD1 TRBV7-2 TGTGCCAGCAGCCTAGGACAGGCTCAGCCCCAGCATTTT CASSLGQAQPQHF
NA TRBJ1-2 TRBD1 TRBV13 TGTGCCAGCAGCCCCAAAGACAGGGTCCCCTATGGCTACACCTTC CASSPKDRVPYGYTF
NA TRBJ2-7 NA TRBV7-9 TGTGCCAGCAGCTTAAATTTATACGAGCAGTACTTC CASSLNLYEQYF
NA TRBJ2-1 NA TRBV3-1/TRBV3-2 TGTGCCAGCAGCCAAGTTAGCCTAGCGTACAATGAGCAGTTCTTC CASSQVSLAYNEQFF
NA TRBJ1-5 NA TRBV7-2 TGTGCCAGCAGCTCCCAGGCGGGGCAGAACAATCAGCCCCAGCATTTT CASSSQAGQNNQPQHF
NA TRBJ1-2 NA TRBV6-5 TGTGCCGCGGGGGAGTATGGCTACACCTTC CAAGEYGYTF